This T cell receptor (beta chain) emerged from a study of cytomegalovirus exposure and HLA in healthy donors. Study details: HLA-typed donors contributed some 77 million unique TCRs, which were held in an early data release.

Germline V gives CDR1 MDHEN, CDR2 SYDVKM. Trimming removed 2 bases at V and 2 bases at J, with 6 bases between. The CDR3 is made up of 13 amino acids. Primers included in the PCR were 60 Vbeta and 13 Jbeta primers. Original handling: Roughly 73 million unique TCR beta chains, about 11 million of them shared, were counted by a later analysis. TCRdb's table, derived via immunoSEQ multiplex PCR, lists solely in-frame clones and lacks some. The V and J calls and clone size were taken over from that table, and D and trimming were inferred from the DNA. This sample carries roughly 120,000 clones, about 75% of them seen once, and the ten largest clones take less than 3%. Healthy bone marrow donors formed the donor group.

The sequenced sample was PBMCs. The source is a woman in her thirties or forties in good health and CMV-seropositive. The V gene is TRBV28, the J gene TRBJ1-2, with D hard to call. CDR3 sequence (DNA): TGTGCCAGCAGTTTAGCACTGAACTATGGCTACACCTTC. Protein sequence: CASSLALNYGYTF.